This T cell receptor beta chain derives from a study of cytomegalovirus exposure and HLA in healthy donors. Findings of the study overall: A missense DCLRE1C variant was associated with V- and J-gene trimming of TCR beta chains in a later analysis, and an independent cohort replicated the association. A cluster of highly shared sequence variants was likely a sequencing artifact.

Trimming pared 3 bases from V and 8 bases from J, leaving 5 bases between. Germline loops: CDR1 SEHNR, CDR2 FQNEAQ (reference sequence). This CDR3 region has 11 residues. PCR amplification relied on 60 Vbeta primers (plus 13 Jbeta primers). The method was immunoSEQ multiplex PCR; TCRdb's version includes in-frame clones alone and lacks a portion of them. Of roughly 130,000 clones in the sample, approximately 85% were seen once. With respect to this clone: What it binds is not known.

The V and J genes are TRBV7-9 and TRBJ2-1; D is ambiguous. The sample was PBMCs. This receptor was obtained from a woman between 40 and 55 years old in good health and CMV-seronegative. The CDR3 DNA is TGTGCCAGCAGCTTCCGGTATGAGCAGTTCTTC. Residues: CASSFRYEQFF.